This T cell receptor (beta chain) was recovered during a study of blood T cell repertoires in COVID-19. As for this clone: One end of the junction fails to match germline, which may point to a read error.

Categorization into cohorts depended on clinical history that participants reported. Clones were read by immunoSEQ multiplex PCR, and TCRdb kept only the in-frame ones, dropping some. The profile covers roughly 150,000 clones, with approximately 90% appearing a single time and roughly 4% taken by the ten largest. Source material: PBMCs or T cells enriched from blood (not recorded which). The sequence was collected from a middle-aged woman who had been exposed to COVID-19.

DNA for the CDR3: TGTGCCAGCAGCCTCGCCGTGGAGTTGTTTTTT. Residues: CASSLAVELFF. The rearrangement joins TRBV3-1 (or the pseudogene TRBV3-2) to TRBJ2-2; no firm D call. The CDR3 contains 11 residues. Germline V gene sequence: CDR1 LGHDT, CDR2 YNNKEL (reference sequence).